The 11 T cell receptor beta chains reported below all come from one sample, sequenced in a study of cytomegalovirus exposure and HLA in healthy donors (dated by TCRdb to 2015 to 2018). Receptors were amplified or captured by the immunoSEQ multiplex PCR assay. The multiplex PCR relied on a mix of 60 forward primers for TCR Vbeta segments and 13 reverse primers for TCR Jbeta segments. TCRdb took over this immuneACCESS table, retaining in-frame rearrangements with V and J assigned. Such tables are incomplete; in checked studies, under half of the missing clones stem from an unresolved V gene, and the remainder is unexplained. Present in this sample are 150,000 to 200,000 clones, around four fifths of which were seen just once. 7.4% of the sample goes to the ten largest clones. Material: PBMCs. Every receptor here comes from a male donor in good health and CMV-seropositive.

V is TRBV9 and J is TRBJ1-4; D might be TRBD1 (6 bases). V dropped 2 bases and J dropped 0 bases, with 8 bases sitting between them. The CDR3 runs to 15 residues. Per germline, CDR1 SGDLS and CDR2 YYNGEE. CDR3 in DNA: TGTGCCAGCAGCGTCGGGACAACAACTAATGAAAAACTGTTTTTT. Translated: CASSVGTTTNEKLFF.

V gene TRBV5-1 combines with J gene TRBJ2-3; D might be TRBD1 (6 bases). The CDR3 consists of 15 residues. Germline V CDR1 and CDR2: SGHRS, YFSETQ. Trimming removed 5 bases from V and 2 bases from J, with 15 bases in between. Here the CDR3 reads CASRDSETDTDTQYF. The CDR3 coding sequence is TGCGCCAGCAGGGACAGCGAAACTGACACAGATACGCAGTATTTT.

The gene calls are TRBV10-3 and TRBJ1-4, with TRBD1 identical over 8 bases. The CDR3 has 13 amino acids. Germline values: CDR1 ENHRY, CDR2 SYGVKD. V lost 6 bases and J lost 8; bases outside the gene matches: 5. CDR3 bases: TGTGCCATCAGGACAGGGGACAACGAAAAACTGTTTTTT. Residues: CAIRTGDNEKLFF.

The rearrangement uses TRBV30 and TRBJ2-7, with D tentatively TRBD2 (5 bases). The ends were cut back, 0 bases at V and 5 bases at J, with 11 bases in the middle. The CDR3 has 13 amino acids. Germline-derived CDR1 and CDR2 are GTSNPN and SVGIG (reference sequence). CDR3 nucleotide sequence: TGTGCCTGGAGTGTAAACGGGATTAACGAGCAGTACTTC. Amino acid sequence: CAWSVNGINEQYF.

The chain links TRBV7-9 to TRBJ2-3; 10 positions match TRBD2. The J segment lost 4 bases and the V segment lost 5 bases, leaving 18 bases of the junction unmatched. CDR3 length equals 19 residues. From germline, CDR1 is SEHNR and CDR2 FQNEAQ (reference sequence). The chain's CDR3 is CASSVPPTPAGGLPDTQYF. The CDR3 DNA sequence: TGTGCCAGCAGCGTACCCCCCACCCCAGCGGGGGGGCTACCAGATACGCAGTATTTT.

As concerns this clone: Other DNA variants within this sample encode the same CDR3. V is TRBV9 and J is TRBJ2-5; D ambiguous. The CDR3 has 14 residues. V was clipped by 0 bases and J by 3 bases, with 9 bases between them. Germline V gene data show CDR1 as SGDLS and CDR2 as YYNGEE. The CDR3 bases are TGTGCCAGCAGCGTAGGGGCAGCTGAAGAGACCCAGTACTTC. Protein sequence: CASSVGAAEETQYF. The complete variable domain, with remaining parts taken from reference TRBV9 and TRBJ2-5, reads DSGVTQTPKHLITATGQRVTLRCSPRSGDLSVYWYQQSLDQGLQFLIQYYNGEERAKGNILERFSAQQFPDLHSELNLSSLELGDSALYFCASSVGAAEETQYFGPGTRLLVL.

The chain joins TRBV5-8 to TRBJ2-1; 10 bases line up with TRBD1. This CDR3 contains 15 residues. V shed 4 bases and J 3 bases; nucleotides not matched to a gene: 4. CDR1 is SGHTS, CDR2 YDEGEE, per germline. CDR3 protein: CASSRGQGVYNEQFF. In DNA, the CDR3 is TGTGCCAGCAGCCGAGGACAGGGGGTCTACAATGAGCAGTTCTTC.

This chain links TRBV6-4 with TRBJ2-3; the match to TRBD2 covers 7 bases. The CDR3 extends over 15 amino acids. Germline CDR1 MRHNA, CDR2 SNTAGT. V was clipped by 6 bases and J by 0 bases; unmatched bases: 6. The CDR3 DNA reads as TGTGCCAGCAGCGTAGAAGCGGGGAGCACAGATACGCAGTATTTT. Encoded protein: CASSVEAGSTDTQYF.

J is TRBJ2-3 and V is TRBV2; D possibly corresponds to TRBD1 (6 bases). The CDR3 spans 14 residues. CDR1 is SNHLY, CDR2 FYNNEI, per germline. V was clipped by 2 bases and J by 10 bases, with 16 bases between them. The CDR3 DNA sequence: TGTGCCAGCAGTGAACCCCCTAAGGGGGATGCGCAGTATTTT. Protein sequence: CASSEPPKGDAQYF.

The V and J genes are TRBV7-8 and TRBJ1-5; 12 bases map to TRBD1. The length of the CDR3 is 16 residues. V lost 0 bases and J lost 6; bases outside the gene matches: 3. Germline loops: CDR1 SGHVS, CDR2 FQNEAQ. The CDR3 DNA reads TGTGCCAGCAGCTTAGCGGGACAGGGGGCTCTTCAGCCCCAGCATTTT. Encoded protein: CASSLAGQGALQPQHF. Full variable domain (remainder filled in from reference TRBV7-8 and TRBJ1-5): GAGVSQSPRYKVAKRGQDVALRCDPISGHVSLFWYQQALGQGPEFLTYFQNEAQLDKSGLPSDRFFAERPEGSVSTLKIQRTQQEDSAVYLCASSLAGQGALQPQHFGDGTRLSIL.

The CDR3 DNA sequence: TGTGCCTGGAGTGTACGGGACTCCAATACGCAGTATTTT. It is translated as CAWSVRDSNTQYF. The chain carries TRBV30 and TRBJ2-3; TRBD2 is a possible D gene (6 bases). V shed 0 bases and J shed 7 bases, with 11 bases lying between them. CDR1 is GTSNPN and CDR2 is SVGIG in the germline V gene (reference sequence). The CDR3 length is 13 residues. Full variable domain (outside the CDR3, taken from reference TRBV30 and TRBJ2-3): SQTIHQWPATLVQPVGSPLSLECTVEGTSNPNLYWYRQAAGRGLQLLFYSVGIGQISSEVPQNLSASRPQDRQFILSSKKLLLSDSGFYLCAWSVRDSNTQYFGPGTRLTVL.